This entry lists 27 T cell receptor beta chains sequenced from one sample in a study of identical twins. TCRdb re-called the 5' RACE reads with MiXCR, one entry per CDR3 protein. This table holds hundreds of thousands of distinct CDR3 sequences, 20% to 25% found once. The data were also submitted as part of a second study, on T cells expressing NK-cell markers.

Sequenced sample: PBMCs. These receptors were collected from a woman between 18 and 29 years old in good health.

CDR3 region: CASSPMSLGDGYTF. The CDR3 bases are TGTGCCAGCAGCCCAATGTCATTGGGCGACGGCTACACCTTC. The chain employs TRBV12-3 or TRBV12-4 and TRBJ1-2, with D hard to call. This CDR3 has 14 residues. V lost 6 bases to trimming and J lost 8 bases, with 19 bases between them.

This chain links TRBV3-1 with TRBJ2-7; D might be TRBD1 (6 bases). V was clipped by 1 base and J by 4 bases, with 23 bases between them. The CDR3 sequence is 18 residues long. Germline CDR1 LGHDT, CDR2 YNNKEL (reference sequence). DNA for the CDR3: TGTGCCAGCAGCCAAGTCCAGTTTCTCACCCACAGGGTTTACGAGCAGTACTTC. Its translation: CASSQVQFLTHRVYEQYF.

The genes are TRBV7-6 and TRBJ2-3; 7 nucleotides agree with TRBD1. The CDR3 extends over 15 amino acids. Unmatched junction bases numbered 4, after V lost 2 bases and J lost 2 bases. The germline V gene has CDR1 SGHVS and CDR2 FNYEAQ. The CDR3 DNA is TGTGCCAGCAGCTTATATGAGGGGGCCACAGATACGCAGTATTTT. As protein: CASSLYEGATDTQYF.

The chain has TRBV20-1 and TRBJ2-3, with 7 bases aligning to TRBD1. The ends lost 7 bases at V and 0 bases at J; junction bases unmatched: 10. The CDR3 length is 15 residues. Germline V CDR1 and CDR2: DFQATT, SNEGSKA (reference sequence). CDR3 sequence: CSGRDRSRSTDTQYF. The CDR3 coding sequence is TGCAGTGGTAGGGACAGATCGCGGAGCACAGATACGCAGTATTTT.

The V call is TRBV7-7, the J call TRBJ2-1; possibly TRBD2 for D (5 bases). Germline V lookup: CDR1 SSHAT, CDR2 FNYEAQ (reference sequence). Trimming left V 6 bases short and J 9 bases short, with 21 bases between. The CDR3 is 15 amino acids. The CDR3 region has the DNA TGTGCCAGCAGAGAGGGTAGTACTTCTTCGAGTGAGCAGTTCTTC. Translating it yields CASREGSTSSSEQFF. Combining the CDR3 with reference TRBV7-7 and TRBJ2-1 gives the whole variable domain GAGVSQSPRYKVTKRGQDVTLRCDPISSHATLYWYQQALGQGPEFLTYFNYEAQPDKSGLPSDRFSAERPEGSISTLTIQRTEQRDSAMYRCASREGSTSSSEQFFGPGTRLTVL.

The chain joins TRBV7-2 to TRBJ2-3; D call uncertain. This CDR3 contains 15 residues. From germline, CDR1 is SGHTA and CDR2 FQGNSA. V was clipped by 3 bases and J by 5 bases, with 15 bases between them. As DNA, the CDR3 is TGTGCCAGCAGCTTGAGGACCCCGGCAGGAGATACGCAGTATTTT. As protein: CASSLRTPAGDTQYF. The entire variable domain, with the rest obtained from reference TRBV7-2 and TRBJ2-3, is as follows: GAGVSQSPSNKVTEKGKDVELRCDPISGHTALYWYRQSLGQGLEFLIYFQGNSAPDKSGLPSDRFSAERTGGSVSTLTIQRTQQEDSAVYLCASSLRTPAGDTQYFGPGTRLTVL.

This clonotype was recorded at least ten times. The gene calls are TRBV12-3 or TRBV12-4 and TRBJ1-1; the D gene is possibly TRBD1 (6 bases). Trimming removed 2 bases at V and 9 bases at J, with 10 bases between. This CDR3 spans 12 amino acids. The DNA of the CDR3 is TGTGCCAGCAGTTTAAAGACAGGTAAAGCTTTCTTT. It yields the protein CASSLKTGKAFF.

This clonotype was seen a handful of times. The chain employs TRBV9 and TRBJ1-2, with TRBD1 matching 8 bases. After removal of 7 bases from V and 8 bases from J, the junction contained 13 bases not matched to a gene. Germline V CDR1 and CDR2: SGDLS, YYNGEE. The CDR3 runs to 14 residues. This chain's CDR3 is CASRTGPDAGGYTF. The CDR3 DNA sequence: TGTGCCAGCCGGACAGGGCCCGATGCGGGGGGCTACACCTTC. The full variable domain, with the rest looked up from reference TRBV9 and TRBJ1-2, is DSGVTQTPKHLITATGQRVTLRCSPRSGDLSVYWYQQSLDQGLQFLIQYYNGEERAKGNILERFSAQQFPDLHSELNLSSLELGDSALYFCASRTGPDAGGYTFGSGTRLTVV.

The V call is TRBV20-1, the J call TRBJ2-1; D is undetermined. The CDR3 runs 11 residues. The V gene lost 5 bases and the J gene lost 9 bases, with 11 bases spanning the gap. The germline gives CDR1 DFQATT, CDR2 SNEGSKA (reference sequence). In DNA form, the CDR3 reads TGCAGTGCTGGGATAGTGACTGAGCAGTTCTTC. It specifies CSAGIVTEQFF.

This clonotype was seen ten or more times. The J gene is TRBJ2-1, the V gene TRBV7-9; a weak D match, TRBD2 (6 bases). V lost 8 bases and J 10 bases, leaving 12 bases between the germline ends. The CDR3 sequence is 11 residues long. From germline, CDR1 is SEHNR and CDR2 FQNEAQ (reference sequence). CDR3 nucleotide sequence: TGTGCCAGCGGAGGGTCGGGCGAGCAGTTCTTC. This codes for CASGGSGEQFF.

The chain uses TRBV24-1 and TRBJ2-1, with D uncertain. In germline, CDR1 is KGHDR, CDR2 SFDVKD. CDR3 size: 12 residues. Trimming pared 4 bases from V and 5 bases from J, leaving 5 bases between. CDR3: CATSDLDNEQFF. CDR3 DNA sequence: TGTGCCACCAGTGACCTAGACAATGAGCAGTTCTTC.

In DNA, the CDR3 is TGTGCCAGCAGTCTCCACAGGGCTGGCTACACCTTC. Translating gives CASSLHRAGYTF. V and J are TRBV12-3 or TRBV12-4 and TRBJ1-2; weak D call: TRBD1 (6 bases). The V and J ends lost 5 bases and 7 bases respectively, with 11 bases between them. CDR3 length: 12 residues.

This clonotype was seen a few times. The chain combines TRBV29-1 with TRBJ1-2; D gene unclear. V was cut by 7 bases and J by 10 bases, with 16 bases left in between. Per germline, CDR1 SQVTM and CDR2 ANQGSEA. The length of the CDR3 is 11 residues. The CDR3 spells CSGSARGVYTF. CDR3 DNA sequence: TGCAGCGGTTCTGCTCGCGGCGTCTACACCTTC.

This clonotype was picked up many times. The V gene is TRBV20-1, the J gene TRBJ1-1, with D maybe TRBD1 (6 bases). The CDR3 runs 14 residues. V lost 0 bases, J lost 5 bases, and 13 bases lay in between. Germline lookup yields CDR1 DFQATT and CDR2 SNEGSKA (reference sequence). CDR3 sequence (DNA): TGCAGTGCTAGAGATCCAGGGGACAAGACTGAAGCTTTCTTT. Its protein product is CSARDPGDKTEAFF.

The table lists this clonotype with many counts. The V and J genes are TRBV10-3 and TRBJ1-2, with a weak D call TRBD1 (5 bases). The CDR3 extends over 14 amino acids. The germline V gene encodes CDR1 ENHRY and CDR2 SYGVKD. Trimming cost V 10 bases and J 1 base, with 16 bases left between them. The CDR3 here is CATQGTRVNYGYTF. In nucleotides, the CDR3 is TGTGCCACCCAAGGGACCCGAGTTAACTATGGCTACACCTTC.

This clonotype was found a few times. V gene TRBV4-3 combines with J gene TRBJ2-3; D is possibly TRBD2 (6 bases). The CDR3 has 14 amino acids. Trimming took 4 bases from V and 4 from J, leaving 12 bases between them. Germline V gene lookup returns CDR1 LGHNA and CDR2 YSLEER. CDR3 DNA: TGCGCCAGCAGCCCGGGGAGGTGGGCAGATACGCAGTATTTT. It yields the protein CASSPGRWADTQYF.

V and J are TRBV5-1 and TRBJ1-2, with 8 nucleotides matching TRBD1. V dropped 1 base and J dropped 4; count of bases not matched to a gene: 3. Germline CDR1 and CDR2: SGHRS and YFSETQ. The CDR3 contains 14 residues. The CDR3 region is CASSLNGQGYGYTF. As DNA, the CDR3 is TGCGCCAGCAGCTTGAATGGACAGGGCTATGGCTACACCTTC. Variable domain in full (rest from reference TRBV5-1 and TRBJ1-2): KAGVTQTPRYLIKTRGQQVTLSCSPISGHRSVSWYQQTPGQGLQFLFEYFSETQRNKGNFPGRFSGRQFSNSRSEMNVSTLELGDSALYLCASSLNGQGYGYTFGSGTRLTVV.

The chain uses TRBV5-1 and TRBJ2-3; 7 bases are shared with TRBD1. Germline trimming cut 0 bases from V and 1 base from J; bases unmatched to any gene: 5. The CDR3 has 16 residues. Germline CDR1 is SGHRS and CDR2 is YFSETQ. CDR3 in DNA: TGCGCCAGCAGCTTGGATGGACAGGTGGGCACAGATACGCAGTATTTT. Translating gives CASSLDGQVGTDTQYF.

This clonotype was counted a few times. The rearrangement joins TRBV6-1 to TRBJ2-5; 7 positions match TRBD2. Germline loops: CDR1 MNHNS, CDR2 SASEGT. J lost 5 bases, V lost 11 bases, and 11 bases had no gene match. There are 13 residues in the CDR3. CDR3 protein: CAARKRDGETQYF. Written as DNA, the CDR3 is TGTGCCGCCCGGAAGCGGGATGGGGAGACCCAGTACTTC.

V is TRBV7-6 and J is TRBJ2-7, with 7 bases lining up with TRBD1. The J segment lost 2 bases and the V segment lost 5 bases, leaving 24 bases of the junction unmatched. The length of the CDR3 is 20 residues. CDR1 and CDR2 (germline): SGHVS, FNYEAQ. CDR3 amino acids: CASSQPPGTEAFRNTYEQYF. For the CDR3, the DNA is TGTGCCAGCAGCCAGCCCCCCGGGACAGAAGCTTTCCGGAATACCTACGAGCAGTACTTC. The variable domain in full, with the rest retrieved from reference TRBV7-6 and TRBJ2-7, is GAGVSQSPRYKVTKRGQDVALRCDPISGHVSLYWYRQALGQGPEFLTYFNYEAQQDKSGLPNDRFSAERPEGSISTLTIQRTEQRDSAMYRCASSQPPGTEAFRNTYEQYFGPGTRLTVT.

V gene TRBV9 combines with J gene TRBJ2-1; TRBD2 agrees at 7 bases. The germline gives CDR1 SGDLS, CDR2 YYNGEE. The V and J ends lost 3 bases and 6 bases, in that order; junction bases with no gene match: 9. CDR3 length: 15 amino acids. The DNA of the CDR3 is TGTGCCAGCAGCGCTGTCGCGGGACTACCCAATGAGCAGTTCTTC. Translation: CASSAVAGLPNEQFF. Full variable domain (remainder filled in from reference TRBV9 and TRBJ2-1): DSGVTQTPKHLITATGQRVTLRCSPRSGDLSVYWYQQSLDQGLQFLIQYYNGEERAKGNILERFSAQQFPDLHSELNLSSLELGDSALYFCASSAVAGLPNEQFFGPGTRLTVL.

The J gene is TRBJ2-7, the V gene TRBV5-1, with TRBD2 matching over 7 bases. Germline trimming cut 0 bases from V and 2 bases from J; bases unmatched to any gene: 5. Germline V gene data show CDR1 as SGHRS and CDR2 as YFSETQ. This CDR3 region has 15 residues. CDR3 sequence: CASSLDSGLPYEQYF. CDR3 bases: TGCGCCAGCAGCTTGGATAGCGGGTTGCCCTACGAGCAGTACTTC.

This clonotype was seen more than once but under ten times. The chain recombines TRBV6-5 with TRBJ1-1; D remains unclear. Trimming stripped 2 bases from V and 4 bases from J, with 14 bases between. From germline, CDR1 is MNHEY and CDR2 SVGAGI. CDR3 length equals 15 residues. CDR3 sequence (DNA): TGTGCCAGCAGTTACAAATTCCCGGCGGGCACTGAAGCTTTCTTT. Translated, it gives CASSYKFPAGTEAFF.

Many counts were recorded for this clonotype. This chain uses TRBV7-9 with TRBJ2-1; D is undetermined. Germline CDR1 SEHNR, CDR2 FQNEAQ (reference sequence). V shed 2 bases and J shed 12 bases, with 11 bases lying between them. This CDR3 has 12 residues. Here the CDR3 DNA reads TGTGCCAGCAGCTTACTATCGTCCGGGCAGTTCTTC. This codes for CASSLLSSGQFF. The full variable domain, completed using reference TRBV7-9 and TRBJ2-1, is DTGVSQNPRHKITKRGQNVTFRCDPISEHNRLYWYRQTLGQGPEFLTYFQNEAQLEKSRLLSDRFSAERPKGSFSTLEIQRTEQGDSAMYLCASSLLSSGQFFGPGTRLTVL.

This chain uses TRBV29-1 with TRBJ2-3, with 10 bases that match TRBD2. The length of the CDR3 is 14 residues. V was pared by 6 bases and J by 4 bases, with 7 bases of the junction left unmatched. In germline, CDR1 is SQVTM, CDR2 ANQGSEA. The CDR3 here is CSVQAGGGADTQYF. The DNA for the CDR3 is TGCAGCGTCCAAGCGGGGGGGGGTGCAGATACGCAGTATTTT.

This clonotype was observed a handful of times. The chain couples TRBV20-1 to TRBJ1-1; D is uncertain. Germline-derived CDR1 and CDR2 are DFQATT and SNEGSKA (reference sequence). With 3 bases removed from V and 4 bases from J, the gap between germline ends came to 6 bases. The CDR3 loop spans 11 amino acids. The CDR3 loop reads CSARLGTEAFF. The CDR3 region has the DNA TGCAGTGCTAGGCTCGGCACTGAAGCTTTCTTT.

This clonotype was seen repeatedly, ten times or more. The V call is TRBV9, the J call TRBJ2-7; D is undetermined. This CDR3 is built from 13 residues. In germline, CDR1 is SGDLS, CDR2 YYNGEE. With 4 bases removed from V and 3 bases from J, the gap between germline ends came to 11 bases. The CDR3 region has the DNA TGTGCCAGCAGCCCGGAAGGGTACTACGAGCAGTACTTC. This encodes CASSPEGYYEQYF.